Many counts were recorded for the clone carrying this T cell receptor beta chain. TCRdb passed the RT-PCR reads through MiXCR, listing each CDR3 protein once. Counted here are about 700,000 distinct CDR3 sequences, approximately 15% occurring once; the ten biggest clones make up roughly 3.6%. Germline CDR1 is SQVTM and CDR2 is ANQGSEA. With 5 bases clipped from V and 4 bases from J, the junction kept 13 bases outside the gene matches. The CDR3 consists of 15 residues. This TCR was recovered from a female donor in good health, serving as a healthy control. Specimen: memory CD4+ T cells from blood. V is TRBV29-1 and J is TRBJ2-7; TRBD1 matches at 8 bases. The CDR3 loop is CSVNQKGQGRYEQYF. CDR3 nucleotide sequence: TGCAGCGTTAACCAAAAAGGACAGGGCCGGTACGAGCAGTACTTC.